These 30 T cell receptor beta chains were sequenced from one sample in a study of shared clonotypes between healthy human individuals. The assay was immunoSEQ multiplex PCR, and TCRdb's table has in-frame clones only and misses some. The sample yields roughly 2.6 million clones, around 90% seen once. Specimen: naive CD4+ T cells sorted from blood. The subset was: CD45RA+ positively selected. These receptors all come from a man aged 18-30 years in good health.

This chain uses TRBV6-5 with TRBJ2-7; a weak D match, TRBD1 (6 bases). Germline values: CDR1 MNHEY, CDR2 SVGAGI. This CDR3 is 12 amino acids long. Trimming took off 2 bases at V and 8 bases at J, with 10 bases between the two ends. CDR3 region: CASSYPRDKQYF. CDR3 nucleotide sequence: TGTGCCAGCAGTTACCCTCGGGACAAGCAGTACTTC.

The rearrangement uses TRBV5-1 and TRBJ2-3; 12 nucleotides line up with TRBD2. With V trimmed by 6 bases and J by 3 bases, 8 bases remained unmatched. The length of the CDR3 is 16 residues. Germline V gene lookup returns CDR1 SGHRS and CDR2 YFSETQ. CDR3 in DNA: TGCGCCAGCATGGCTAGCGGGGGGGCCGGAACAGATACGCAGTATTTT. It encodes CASMASGGAGTDTQYF.

The rearrangement links TRBV4-3 to TRBJ2-1; 14 bases match TRBD2. V was clipped by 1 base and J by 8 bases; unmatched bases: 4. Germline V lookup: CDR1 LGHNA, CDR2 YSLEER. CDR3 length equals 16 residues. The CDR3 bases are TGCGCCAGCAGCCAAGGACTAGCGGGAGGGGGCCATGAGCAGTTCTTC. It is translated as CASSQGLAGGGHEQFF.

The chain joins TRBV29-1 to TRBJ2-7, with TRBD1 as a possible D gene (6 bases). This CDR3 is 12 amino acids long. Trimming left V 8 bases short and J 3 bases short, with 14 bases between. CDR1 SQVTM and CDR2 ANQGSEA come from the germline V gene. The CDR3 is CSIKGHNYEQYF. The CDR3 nucleotides are TGCAGCATCAAGGGACATAACTACGAGCAGTACTTC.

J is TRBJ2-4 and V is TRBV10-1, with TRBD2 matching 11 bases. The CDR3 covers 19 residues. Germline V CDR1 and CDR2: WNHNN, SYGVQD (reference sequence). Germline trimming cut 0 bases from V and 2 bases from J; bases unmatched to any gene: 9. In nucleotides, the CDR3 is TGCGCCAGCAGTGAGTCGACTAGCGGGGACCACGGTACCAAAAACATTCAGTACTTC. Encoded protein: CASSESTSGDHGTKNIQYF.

The V and J genes are TRBV5-1 and TRBJ2-7, with 7 bases aligning to TRBD2. V shed 0 bases and J 6 bases; nucleotides not matched to a gene: 3. The germline V gene has CDR1 SGHRS and CDR2 YFSETQ. The CDR3 runs to 13 residues. CDR3 nucleotide sequence: TGCGCCAGCAGCTTGGCCGGGACTACCGAGCAGTACTTC. Translating gives CASSLAGTTEQYF.

Points on this clone: Other DNA sequences from this sample encode an identical CDR3 as well. V usage is TRBV5-1 and J usage is TRBJ1-5; D possibly corresponds to TRBD1 (5 bases). The CDR3 covers 13 residues. Looked up from germline, CDR1 is SGHRS and CDR2 is YFSETQ. Trimming removed 2 bases at V and 5 bases at J, with 8 bases between. The CDR3 DNA follows: TGCGCCAGCAGCTTACAGGTGGATCAGCCCCAGCATTTT. Protein product: CASSLQVDQPQHF.

V usage is TRBV10-3 and J usage is TRBJ2-7, with D unresolved. V was trimmed by 0 bases and J by 6 bases, leaving 6 bases between them. Germline values: CDR1 ENHRY, CDR2 SYGVKD. The CDR3 has 12 residues. CDR3 sequence reads: CAISESGIEQYF. The CDR3 region has the DNA TGTGCCATCAGTGAGTCAGGGATCGAGCAGTACTTC.

The chain recombines TRBV15 with TRBJ1-3, with D possibly being TRBD1 (6 bases). Germline assignment: CDR1 LNHNV and CDR2 YYDKDF (reference sequence). The V end lost 1 base, the J end lost 4 bases, and 14 bases lay between the germline ends. CDR3 length: 16 residues. CDR3 nucleotide sequence: TGTGCCACCAGCAGAGCGGGGGGGGCGAAAGGAAACACCATATATTTT. This sequence encodes CATSRAGGAKGNTIYF.

The chain has TRBV4-1 and TRBJ2-3, with TRBD2 matching 7 bases. CDR1 is MGHRA and CDR2 is YSYEKL in the germline V gene. The CDR3 is made up of 19 amino acids. Trimming cost V 0 bases and J 0 bases; bases outside gene matches: 12. The CDR3 here is CASSQDPGGGDSSTDTQYF. The CDR3 DNA sequence: TGCGCCAGCAGCCAAGATCCCGGCGGGGGAGACTCTAGCACAGATACGCAGTATTTT.

J is TRBJ2-3 and V is TRBV6-4; D gene ambiguous. Germline V gene lookup returns CDR1 MRHNA and CDR2 SNTAGT. With 3 bases removed from V and 0 bases from J, the gap between germline ends came to 7 bases. There are 14 residues in the CDR3. The CDR3 loop is CASSEQISTDTQYF. CDR3 coding DNA: TGTGCCAGCAGTGAACAAATAAGCACAGATACGCAGTATTTT.

J is TRBJ2-5 and V is TRBV7-3; D gene ambiguous. The germline V gene has CDR1 SGHTA and CDR2 FQGTGA. This CDR3 has 13 amino acids. V gave up 2 bases and J gave up 10 bases, with 14 bases separating them. The CDR3 sequence: CASSLYGDGDQYF. The CDR3, as DNA: TGTGCCAGCAGCTTATACGGAGATGGGGACCAGTACTTC.

V and J are TRBV6-5 and TRBJ1-3; D uncertain. Between the trimmed V and J ends, which lost 0 bases and 3 bases, there was a span of 9 bases. CDR3 length: 15 residues. Germline V gives CDR1 MNHEY, CDR2 SVGAGI. CDR3 bases: TGTGCCAGCAGTTACTCGTTAGGGAATGGAAACACCATATATTTT. Translated: CASSYSLGNGNTIYF.

The chain has TRBV5-1 and TRBJ2-7, with D perhaps given as TRBD1 or TRBD2 (5 bases each). Trimming pared 0 bases from V and 2 bases from J, leaving 12 bases between. From germline, CDR1 is SGHRS and CDR2 YFSETQ. The CDR3 runs to 15 residues. The CDR3 DNA reads as TGCGCCAGCAGCTTGGGTGAGGGGTCTACCTACGAGCAGTACTTC. It encodes CASSLGEGSTYEQYF.

Points on this clone: This sample includes further DNA sequences coding for the same CDR3. V usage is TRBV10-3 and J usage is TRBJ2-1; D gene unclear. CDR1 is ENHRY, CDR2 SYGVKD, per germline. Trimming pared 2 bases from V and 7 bases from J, leaving 3 bases between. The CDR3 totals 11 residues. The CDR3 region has the DNA TGTGCCATCAGTGAGGGTAATGAGCAGTTCTTC. Residues: CAISEGNEQFF.

CDR3 DNA: TGTGCCAGCAGCCCGTCATATGAGCAGTTCTTC. Its protein is CASSPSYEQFF. This chain connects TRBV7-2 to TRBJ2-1; D gene uncertain. V lost 5 bases to trimming and J lost 8 bases, with 7 bases between them. CDR3 size: 11 residues. CDR1 and CDR2 (germline): SGHTA, FQGNSA.

CDR3 DNA sequence: TGTGCCAGTAGTCGGGCTAGCGGGAGGCCCGGGGAGCTGTTTTTT. Translated, it gives CASSRASGRPGELFF. V and J are TRBV19 and TRBJ2-2, with 11 bases fitting TRBD2. Trimming at V came to 5 bases and at J to 6 bases, leaving 5 bases not matched to a gene. The germline V gene encodes CDR1 LNHDA and CDR2 SQIVND (reference sequence). This CDR3 comprises 15 residues.

This chain connects TRBV11-2 to TRBJ1-2; 7 nucleotides agree with TRBD1. CDR1 SGHAT and CDR2 FQNNGV come from the germline V gene. V shed 1 base, J shed 0 bases, and the junction held 8 bases outside the gene matches. The CDR3 runs to 17 residues. The CDR3 DNA reads as TGTGCCAGCAGCTTAGTTGCCGGGACAGCTTCTAACTATGGCTACACCTTC. Translating gives CASSLVAGTASNYGYTF.

This chain links TRBV25-1 with TRBJ1-4; TRBD1 aligns across 8 bases. The CDR3 consists of 16 residues. Germline CDR1 reads MGHDK; CDR2 reads SYGVNS. Trimming removed 2 bases from V and 8 bases from J; junction bases left unmatched: 10. CDR3 nucleotide sequence: TGTGCCAGCAGTGAAGGGAGCGGCAGGGGGCGGGAAAAACTGTTTTTT. Translated: CASSEGSGRGREKLFF.

This rearrangement joins TRBV7-2 to TRBJ1-2; D possibly corresponds to TRBD1 (6 bases). The CDR3 totals 14 residues. Per the germline V gene, CDR1 is SGHTA and CDR2 is FQGNSA. Trimming took off 5 bases at V and 4 bases at J, with 14 bases between the two ends. CDR3 protein: CASSPSGAGYGYTF. The CDR3 region has the DNA TGTGCCAGCAGCCCGTCGGGGGCGGGCTATGGCTACACCTTC.

The rearrangement joins TRBV5-5 to TRBJ2-2; D remains unclear. CDR1 SGHKS and CDR2 YYEKEE come from the germline V gene (reference sequence). The CDR3 spans 16 residues. V lost 2 bases and J 0 bases, leaving 11 bases between the germline ends. The CDR3 loop reads CASSFRVPANTGELFF. CDR3 bases: TGTGCCAGCAGCTTTAGGGTCCCCGCGAACACCGGGGAGCTGTTTTTT.

Here the CDR3 DNA reads TGTGCCAGTAGTATAGGAGGCAGGAGGCGCTACGAGCAGTACTTC. Protein: CASSIGGRRRYEQYF. V and J are TRBV19 and TRBJ2-7; tentatively, D is TRBD2 (5 bases). The CDR3 runs to 15 residues. Germline V lookup: CDR1 LNHDA, CDR2 SQIVND (reference sequence). V lost 1 base, J lost 3 bases, and 13 bases lay in between.

This clone has only a few counts. This chain uses TRBV30 with TRBJ1-5; 7 nucleotides align to TRBD1. Germline values: CDR1 GTSNPN, CDR2 SVGIG (reference sequence). This CDR3 contains 16 residues. V dropped 1 base and J dropped 7; count of bases not matched to a gene: 13. The CDR3 protein is CAWSEAAGGSKQPQHF. The DNA of the CDR3 is TGTGCCTGGAGTGAGGCGGCAGGGGGATCTAAACAGCCCCAGCATTTT.

The gene calls are TRBV5-1 and TRBJ2-7; 10 bases map to TRBD1. Trimming removed 1 base from V and 9 bases from J; junction bases left unmatched: 13. CDR1 SGHRS and CDR2 YFSETQ come from the germline V gene. The CDR3 has 16 residues. CDR3 in amino acids: CASSLPPGQGSPRQYF. Here the CDR3 DNA reads TGCGCCAGCAGCTTGCCCCCGGGACAGGGGTCACCACGGCAGTACTTC.

This clone showed up just a few times. This specimen includes other DNA sequences encoding the same CDR3. V gene TRBV5-4 combines with J gene TRBJ1-1; D unresolved. Per the germline V gene, CDR1 is SGHNT and CDR2 is YYREEE (reference sequence). The CDR3 spans 13 residues. V was trimmed by 0 bases and J by 2 bases, leaving 5 bases between them. The CDR3 is CASSLGGNTEAFF. In nucleotides, the CDR3 is TGTGCCAGCAGCTTGGGAGGAAACACTGAAGCTTTCTTT.

J is TRBJ1-3 and V is TRBV6-1; TRBD1 agrees at 8 bases. V was clipped by 4 bases and J by 9 bases; unmatched bases: 11. This CDR3 is built from 15 residues. From germline, CDR1 is MNHNS and CDR2 SASEGT. This CDR3 reads CASSGAWTGSGTIYF. The DNA of the CDR3 is TGTGCCAGCAGTGGAGCCTGGACAGGGAGCGGCACCATATATTTT.

CDR3 sequence: CAWSIGDRTEAFF. For the CDR3, the DNA is TGTGCCTGGAGTATAGGGGACCGCACTGAAGCTTTCTTT. This chain joins TRBV30 and TRBJ1-1, with a possible D match to TRBD1 (5 bases). The length of the CDR3 is 13 residues. CDR1 is GTSNPN, CDR2 SVGIG, per germline (reference sequence). V dropped 2 bases and J dropped 4 bases, with 11 bases sitting between them.

This clone was picked up one time. V is TRBV21-1 and J is TRBJ1-1. TRBV21-1 is deemed a pseudogene. This CDR3 contains 14 residues. CDR3 region: CASSKADTGAEAFF. DNA for the CDR3: TGTGCCAGCAGCAAAGCAGACACGGGCGCGGAAGCTTTCTTT.

The V call is TRBV18, the J call TRBJ1-1; no definite D call. Germline values: CDR1 KGHSH, CDR2 LQKENI. The CDR3 is 14 amino acids. The V gene lost 3 bases and the J gene lost 0 bases, with 8 bases spanning the gap. CDR3 coding DNA: TGTGCCAGCTCACCGAAACGGTTGAACACTGAAGCTTTCTTT. It translates to CASSPKRLNTEAFF.

The V call is TRBV10-1, the J call TRBJ2-3; 7 bases are shared with TRBD1. CDR1 WNHNN and CDR2 SYGVQD come from the germline V gene (reference sequence). The CDR3 contains 15 residues. V shed 0 bases and J 2 bases; nucleotides not matched to a gene: 2. The CDR3 loop is CASSESGQITDTQYF. The CDR3 bases are TGCGCCAGCAGTGAGTCGGGACAGATCACAGATACGCAGTATTTT.